This is a list of T cell receptor beta chains from one sample in a study of OX40 agonist ivuxolimab in advanced cancers. Clones were sequenced by immunoSEQ multiplex PCR, and TCRdb holds only the in-frame ones, with some missing. The table shows some 95,000 clones, with under 95% occurring only once. Sequenced here: CD4+ or CD8+ T cells sorted from blood, sampled in a trial of the OX40 agonist ivuxolimab. Receptor source: an adult with an advanced solid tumor such as melanoma, head and neck, liver or kidney cancer. CDR3s include the opening cysteine and the closing phenylalanine or tryptophan. D genes are given only for firm matches. Only part of the rows carry a size: once, few, many, or a class if the clone is expanded.

v_gene,j_gene,abundance,d_gene,CDR3nt,CDR3aa
TRBV4-2,TRBJ2-7,.,.,TGTGCCAGCAGCCAAGATGAGGGGCGAGGGGCCCGGGACGAGCAGTACTTC,CASSQDEGRGARDEQYF
TRBV7-9,TRBJ1-2,.,TRBD1,TGTGCCAGCAGCTTTGGACCAGGGGGCGAGGTTGGCTACACCTTC,CASSFGPGGEVGYTF
TRBV6-1,TRBJ1-1,.,.,TGTGCCAGCATAACGGCAGGGTCTATGAACACTGAAGCTTTCTTT,CASITAGSMNTEAFF
TRBV29-1,TRBJ2-2,.,.,TGCAGCGTTGAAGAGGACAGACGAGCCACCGGGGAGCTGTTTTTT,CSVEEDRRATGELFF
TRBV6-1,TRBJ1-4,.,.,TGTGCCAGCAGTGAAATTGCGGGGATTCGTGAAAAACTGTTTTTT,CASSEIAGIREKLFF
TRBV10-3,TRBJ1-4,.,TRBD1,TGTGCCATCAGTGAGCAAGGGGGCGGTGAAAAACTGTTTTTT,CAISEQGGGEKLFF
TRBV7-2,TRBJ1-5,.,.,TGTGCCAGCAGCTCCTTAAATCAGCCCCAGCATTTT,CASSSLNQPQHF
TRBV10-2,TRBJ1-2,.,.,TGCGCCAGCAGTGAGCCAGGGAACGGCTATGGCTACACCTTC,CASSEPGNGYGYTF
TRBV5-1,TRBJ1-1,.,.,TGCGCCAGCAGCACAGGCCTCTTGAACACTGAAGCTTTCTTT,CASSTGLLNTEAFF
TRBV4-2,TRBJ2-3,.,TRBD2,TGTGCCAGCAGCCAGGCTACCGGGACTAGCGGGAGTATAAATACGCAGTATTTT,CASSQATGTSGSINTQYF
TRBV5-1,TRBJ1-2,.,.,TGTGCCAGCAGCTTGCGGGTGTTCTCCTATGGCTACACCTTC,CASSLRVFSYGYTF
TRBV10-1,TRBJ2-1,.,.,TGCGCCAGCAGTCGGCTTCCTAGGGGTGAGCAGTTCTTC,CASSRLPRGEQFF
TRBV21-1,TRBJ2-6,.,.,TGTGCCAGCAAGTCAGGTTCAGGGGCCAACGTCCTGACTTTC,CASKSGSGANVLTF
TRBV7-3,TRBJ1-1,few,.,TGTGCCAGCAGCCCACAACCGGACACGAACACTGAAGCTTTCTTT,CASSPQPDTNTEAFF
TRBV6-5,TRBJ1-2,.,.,TGTGCCAGCAGTTACCTGGGGGACTATGGCTACACCTTC,CASSYLGDYGYTF
TRBV7-8,TRBJ1-6,.,.,TGTGCCAGCAGCTTAGAGTCGGGGAATTCACCCCTCCACTTT,CASSLESGNSPLHF
TRBV4-1,TRBJ2-1,.,TRBD1,TGCGCCAGCAGCCAGACGACAGGGATCCCCTACAATGAGCAGTTCTTC,CASSQTTGIPYNEQFF
TRBV19,TRBJ2-4,once,.,TGTGCCAGCAATCGCGGACTCCCCCAAGGCATTCAGTACTTC,CASNRGLPQGIQYF
TRBV30,TRBJ2-2,.,.,TGTGCCTGGAGTGTAAGGCGGAGAAACACCGGGGAGCTGTTTTTT,CAWSVRRRNTGELFF
TRBV9,TRBJ2-2,.,TRBD2,TGTGCCAGCAGCCCCGGGGAGGGGCGAGGAACCGGGGAGCTGTTTTTT,CASSPGEGRGTGELFF
TRBV9,TRBJ2-1,once,TRBD2,TGTGCCAGCAGCGTCGGACTAGCAGACTACAATGAGCAGTTCTTC,CASSVGLADYNEQFF
TRBV9,TRBJ2-3,.,.,TGTGCCAGCAGCGTAGCGGGGGGCAATTCAGATACGCAGTATTTT,CASSVAGGNSDTQYF
TRBV7-9,TRBJ2-1,.,.,TGTGCCAGCAGCTTAACCGGCGACTCTTACAATGAGCAGTTCTTC,CASSLTGDSYNEQFF
TRBV5-1,TRBJ2-7,.,TRBD1,TGCGCCAGCAGCTTGGGGGGACAGGAGATAGACGAGCAGTACTTC,CASSLGGQEIDEQYF
TRBV6-6,TRBJ2-7,once,TRBD1,TGTGCCAGCAGTACCGGACAGGGGACCTACGAGCAGTACTTC,CASSTGQGTYEQYF
TRBV28,TRBJ2-5,.,TRBD1,TGTGCCAGCAGCTCAGTACCGGGACAGGGAGTAGAGACCCAGTACTTC,CASSSVPGQGVETQYF
TRBV5-4,TRBJ2-5,.,.,TGTGCCAGCAGCTTCGGGGCAGGACACAACCCCGGAGAGACCCAGTACTTC,CASSFGAGHNPGETQYF
TRBV6-1,TRBJ1-4,.,.,TGTGCCAGCAGAAAGGGTACAACTAATGAAAAACTGTTTTTT,CASRKGTTNEKLFF
TRBV7-9,TRBJ1-3,.,.,TGTGCCAGCAGCTTTGGTTCGAGAAACACCATATATTTT,CASSFGSRNTIYF
TRBV29-1,TRBJ2-7,.,TRBD2,TGCAGCGTTGAAGGGGTTAGCGGGGGGGCGAGTGGCGAGCAGTACTTC,CSVEGVSGGASGEQYF
TRBV5-1,TRBJ2-1,.,TRBD2,TGCGCCAGCCAGAGTGGGACTAGCGGGGTGAATGAGCAGTTCTTC,CASQSGTSGVNEQFF
TRBV7-9,TRBJ1-1,.,.,TGTGCCAGCACGCCACTCGGGACACCGGATACTGAAGCTTTCTTT,CASTPLGTPDTEAFF
TRBV7-3,TRBJ2-5,.,TRBD1,TGTGCCAGCAGCCGGGACAGCGGCAGGGAGACCCAGTACTTC,CASSRDSGRETQYF
TRBV18,TRBJ1-1,.,TRBD1,TGTGCCAGCTCACCCCGGGGACAGAGAAACACTGAAGCTTTCTTT,CASSPRGQRNTEAFF
TRBV7-2,TRBJ2-3,.,TRBD2,TGTGCCAGCAGCTTGGGGGGGTCGGGCACAGATACGCAGTATTTT,CASSLGGSGTDTQYF
TRBV5-8,TRBJ2-5,.,TRBD1,TGTGCCAGCAGCTCCGGGACAGTGTGGGAGACCCAGTACTTC,CASSSGTVWETQYF
TRBV6-1,TRBJ2-1,.,.,TGTGCCAGCAGTAATCCAGGGTACAATGAGCAGTTCTTC,CASSNPGYNEQFF
TRBV6-6,TRBJ1-2,.,TRBD1,TGTGCCAGCAGTTACGAGGGACAGACACAAGGCTACACCTTC,CASSYEGQTQGYTF
TRBV6-1,TRBJ1-1,.,.,TGTGCCAGCATCCAAGTATGGGGGACTGAAGCTTTCTTT,CASIQVWGTEAFF
TRBV27,TRBJ2-2,.,TRBD2,TGTGCCAGCAGGACAAGCGGGGGGCCGAACACCGGGGAGCTGTTTTTT,CASRTSGGPNTGELFF
TRBV6-6,TRBJ2-5,.,TRBD2,TGTGCCAGCAGCCCATCTCCCTCCGGGGCTAGCGGGGCCCACTTC,CASSPSPSGASGAHF
TRBV6-6,TRBJ1-2,.,.,TGTGCCAGCAGTACATCTCCCCCAAAGGCCTACACCTTC,CASSTSPPKAYTF
TRBV2,TRBJ1-1,.,.,TGTGCCAGCCAACTGCAGGGGCCGAACACTGAAGCTTTCTTT,CASQLQGPNTEAFF
TRBV29-1,TRBJ2-7,.,.,TGCAGCGCGAGCGTGGACAGCGAACGCAAGGACTTC,CSASVDSERKDF
TRBV4-2,TRBJ2-7,once,TRBD2,TGTGCCAGCAGCTTGGCAGCGGCGGGGGGGAAGTACGAGCAGTACTTC,CASSLAAAGGKYEQYF
TRBV30,TRBJ1-6,few,.,TGTGCCTGGACTCAGGATTCACCCCTCCACTTT,CAWTQDSPLHF
TRBV18,TRBJ1-1,once,.,TGTGCCAGCTCACCACTCGGGGGGTCCAACACTGAAGCTTTCTTT,CASSPLGGSNTEAFF
TRBV29-1,TRBJ2-1,.,TRBD1,TGCAGCGTTAGTAAAGACACAGGGGGTAACAATGAGCAGTTCTTC,CSVSKDTGGNNEQFF
TRBV6-5,TRBJ1-4,.,.,TGTGCCAGCAGTTACGGCAGGGGTAGCGAAAAACTGTTTTTT,CASSYGRGSEKLFF
TRBV5-4,TRBJ2-5,.,TRBD2,TGTGCCAGCAGCCAAGTCGAGCGGGGACAAGAGACCCAGTACTTC,CASSQVERGQETQYF
TRBV28,TRBJ2-7,.,.,TGTGCCAGCACTCCGGCGACCGAGAGCTCCTACGAGCAGTACTTC,CASTPATESSYEQYF
TRBV7-8,TRBJ2-5,.,TRBD1,TGTGCCAGCAGCAGGGGACAGGGAAGGGGAGAGACCCAGTACTTC,CASSRGQGRGETQYF
TRBV18,TRBJ2-5,.,.,TGTGCCAGCTCACCCACGGACTCGTCAGAGACCCAGTACTTC,CASSPTDSSETQYF
TRBV6-5,TRBJ2-5,once,TRBD1,TGTGCCAGCAGCCTGACAGGGGTGAGCCAAGAGACCCAGTACTTC,CASSLTGVSQETQYF
TRBV6-5,TRBJ2-7,.,.,TGTGCCAGCAGTTACTCGAAGGGAACCTACGAGCAGTACTTC,CASSYSKGTYEQYF